This T cell receptor beta chain was recovered during a study of T-cell reconstitution after alpha-beta-depleted transplantation in children. Trimming pared 4 bases from V and 2 bases from J, leaving 21 bases between. The CDR3 consists of 18 residues. Germline V gene lookup returns CDR1 MNHEY and CDR2 SVGAGI. It was with unique molecular identifiers that the TCRbeta library was prepared. TCRdb itself ran the PCR reads through MiXCR, one entry per CDR3 protein. The sample shows 500,000 or so distinct CDR3 sequences, 30% to 35% of them seen only once. This clonotype was found a few times. The chain has TRBV6-5 and TRBJ1-5; a possible D gene is TRBD1 (5 bases). This TCR was sampled from a human donor who donated a stem cell graft to a child with aplastic anemia. The specimen comprised PBMCs from the stem cell graft donor, sampled from the stem cell graft. DNA for the CDR3: TGTGCCAGCAGTTCGGTGCGGGGGACTTTCCGTGGCAATCAGCCCCAGCATTTT. Its protein is CASSSVRGTFRGNQPQHF.